These T cell receptor beta chains were read from a single sample in a study of blood T cells in healthy people across ages. TCRdb redid the calling of the 5' RACE reads with MiXCR, one entry per CDR3 protein. Here the sample spans 800,000 to 950,000 distinct CDR3 sequences, 25% to 35% being singletons. This same sample was also part of a study on T cells of mothers and their children.

Material: blood. These receptors all come from a middle-aged woman in good health. CDR3s include the opening cysteine and the closing phenylalanine or tryptophan. D genes are given only for firm matches. A row's size may be missing; if present it is once, few, many or a size class.

CSAVGLAGAYEQYF	TGCAGTGCGGTGGGACTAGCGGGGGCCTACGAGCAGTACTTC	TRBV20-1	TRBJ2-7	TRBD2	many
CASSRRPENTGELFF	TGTGCCAGCAGTCGACGCCCCGAAAACACCGGGGAGCTGTTTTTT	TRBV7-8	TRBJ2-2	.	few
CASSPIGAPYNSPLHF	TGTGCCAGCTCACCAATCGGGGCCCCCTATAATTCACCCCTCCACTTT	TRBV18	TRBJ1-6	.	.
CSVGHNQETQYF	TGCAGCGTTGGACACAACCAAGAGACCCAGTACTTC	TRBV29-1	TRBJ2-5	.	many
CASSTDPYYGYTF	TGTGCCAGCAGTACCGACCCGTACTATGGCTACACCTTC	TRBV12-3/TRBV12-4	TRBJ1-2	.	.
CASSHRQLNTEAFF	TGTGCCAGCAGCCACCGACAGTTGAACACTGAAGCTTTCTTT	TRBV14	TRBJ1-1	.	.
CASSLGGGSGGTDTQYF	TGTGCCAGCAGCTTAGGGGGGGGTAGCGGGGGCACAGATACGCAGTATTTT	TRBV7-2	TRBJ2-3	TRBD2	.
CASSQYTTEGIQYF	TGTGCCAGCAGCCAATACACCACGGAGGGCATTCAGTACTTC	TRBV7-2	TRBJ2-4	.	many
CSARTPQGPTDTQYF	TGCAGTGCTAGGACCCCCCAGGGGCCCACAGATACGCAGTATTTT	TRBV20-1	TRBJ2-3	.	.
CASSSRVVDTQYF	TGTGCCAGCAGCTCGAGGGTAGTTGATACGCAGTATTTT	TRBV7-2	TRBJ2-3	.	many
CASSYEREGTEAFF	TGTGCCAGCAGTTACGAGAGGGAGGGCACTGAAGCTTTCTTT	TRBV6-6	TRBJ1-1	.	.
CASSPQTWRETQYF	TGTGCCAGCTCACCGCAGACATGGAGGGAGACCCAGTACTTC	TRBV18	TRBJ2-5	.	many
CASSTGQGGETQYF	TGTGCCAGCAGCACAGGACAGGGCGGTGAGACCCAGTACTTC	TRBV5-1	TRBJ2-5	TRBD1	many
CASSPPESGGPGEQFF	TGTGCCAGCAGCCCCCCCGAGAGCGGGGGGCCTGGGGAGCAGTTCTTC	TRBV28	TRBJ2-1	TRBD2	many
CASSVGQRPSYEQYF	TGTGCCAGCAGCGTGGGACAGAGACCGTCCTACGAGCAGTACTTC	TRBV9	TRBJ2-7	TRBD1	.
CASAPFRNTEAFF	TGTGCCAGCGCCCCTTTCAGAAACACTGAAGCTTTCTTT	TRBV2	TRBJ1-1	.	once
CATSRGGVPGANVLTF	TGTGCCACCAGCAGAGGAGGGGTGCCTGGGGCCAACGTCCTGACTTTC	TRBV15	TRBJ2-6	.	.
CASSDSGGTLFF	TGTGCCAGCAGTGACTCCGGGGGGACACTGTTTTTT	TRBV6-4	TRBJ1-4	.	once
CASSLAHQSPFF	TGCGCCAGCAGCTTGGCCCACCAGTCCCCGTTCTTC	TRBV5-1	TRBJ2-1	.	many
CSVIERGLSTDTQYF	TGCAGTGTCATTGAACGGGGGCTTAGCACAGATACGCAGTATTTT	TRBV20-1	TRBJ2-3	.	few
CSVVLGRVVETQYF	TGCAGCGTTGTATTGGGCAGAGTAGTGGAGACCCAGTACTTC	TRBV29-1	TRBJ2-5	.	few
CASSYGTARSRADTQYF	TGTGCCAGCAGTTACGGGACAGCTCGATCACGCGCAGATACGCAGTATTTT	TRBV6-6	TRBJ2-3	TRBD1	.
CASSPLLPGTGFTEKLFF	TGTGCCAGCAGCCCCTTACTCCCCGGGACAGGGTTCACCGAAAAACTGTTTTTT	TRBV7-8	TRBJ1-4	TRBD1	.
CSALTGGASGANVLTF	TGCAGTGCTTTAACAGGGGGCGCGTCTGGGGCCAACGTCCTGACTTTC	TRBV20-1	TRBJ2-6	TRBD1	.
CASSPRGRNFSYEQYF	TGTGCCAGCAGCCCAAGGGGGAGAAATTTCTCCTACGAGCAGTACTTC	TRBV12-3/TRBV12-4	TRBJ2-7	.	.
CSARDGSGGGGRQFF	TGCAGTGCTAGAGATGGAAGCGGGGGTGGGGGGAGGCAGTTCTTC	TRBV20-1	TRBJ2-1	TRBD2	few
CASSPQGHGSPLHF	TGTGCCAGCAGCCCACAGGGTCACGGGTCACCCCTCCACTTT	TRBV12-3/TRBV12-4	TRBJ1-6	.	many
CSAYRTSGTTDTQYF	TGCAGTGCTTACCGGACTAGCGGAACCACAGATACGCAGTATTTT	TRBV20-1	TRBJ2-3	TRBD2	few
CSSVRDSQETQYF	TGCAGCTCGGTCCGGGACAGCCAAGAGACCCAGTACTTC	TRBV29-1	TRBJ2-5	TRBD1	.
CASSLDRAEKLFF	TGTGCCAGCAGCTTAGATCGGGCAGAAAAACTGTTTTTT	TRBV7-2	TRBJ1-4	.	few
CASSFQLADEETQYF	TGCGCCAGCAGCTTTCAACTAGCGGATGAAGAGACCCAGTACTTC	TRBV5-1	TRBJ2-5	TRBD2	many
CASSFRQGNEKLFF	TGTGCCAGCAGTTTTCGGCAGGGAAACGAAAAACTGTTTTTT	TRBV12-3/TRBV12-4	TRBJ1-4	.	.
CASSSSSGTGSGKLFF	TGTGCCAGCAGCTCCTCCTCCGGGACAGGGAGTGGAAAACTGTTTTTT	TRBV7-2	TRBJ1-4	TRBD1	many
CSARDARASEQPQHF	TGCAGTGCTAGAGATGCCCGGGCTTCTGAACAGCCCCAGCATTTT	TRBV20-1	TRBJ1-5	.	many
CASTRGGSNEKLFF	TGTGCCAGCACCAGGGGGGGTAGTAATGAAAAACTGTTTTTT	TRBV11-2	TRBJ1-4	TRBD1	.
CASSLPIQTTGAHTEAFF	TGTGCCAGCAGTTTACCCATCCAAACGACAGGGGCTCACACTGAAGCTTTCTTT	TRBV28	TRBJ1-1	TRBD1	.
CAIQPRGDRGRGGNTIYF	TGTGCCATCCAACCCCGTGGGGATCGGGGGAGAGGTGGAAACACCATATATTTT	TRBV10-3	TRBJ1-3	.	.
CASSRPTHAGTQYF	TGTGCCAGCAGCCGACCGACGCACGCGGGGACCCAGTACTTC	TRBV3-1	TRBJ2-5	.	.
CSASRTEHQETQYF	TGCAGTGCCTCTCGGACAGAACATCAAGAGACCCAGTACTTC	TRBV20-1	TRBJ2-5	.	few
CASSFDSSSTDTQYF	TGTGCCAGCAGCTTCGATAGCTCTAGCACAGATACGCAGTATTTT	TRBV7-3	TRBJ2-3	.	.
CASSIQGGPEAFF	TGTGCCAGCAGCATACAGGGGGGCCCTGAAGCTTTCTTT	TRBV3-1	TRBJ1-1	TRBD1	few
CASRDMISNQPQHF	TGTGCCAGTAGGGATATGATTAGCAATCAGCCCCAGCATTTT	TRBV12-3/TRBV12-4	TRBJ1-5	.	few
CASTTSGTGSAEQYF	TGTGCCAGCACCACTTCCGGGACAGGATCGGCCGAGCAGTACTTC	TRBV6-1	TRBJ2-7	TRBD1	.
CASSEFLPEAFF	TGTGCCAGCAGCGAGTTCTTACCTGAAGCTTTCTTT	TRBV2	TRBJ1-1	.	.
CASSVTYGVTYEQYF	TGTGCCAGCAGCGTGACCTACGGGGTGACCTACGAGCAGTACTTC	TRBV9	TRBJ2-7	.	.
CASSAGGGVYEQYF	TGTGCCAGCAGTGCCGGAGGCGGAGTCTACGAGCAGTACTTC	TRBV12-3/TRBV12-4	TRBJ2-7	.	many
CSARSGTGSQETQYF	TGCAGTGCCCGCAGCGGGACAGGTTCTCAAGAGACCCAGTACTTC	TRBV20-1	TRBJ2-5	.	many
CASSQDQGPSVYEQYF	TGCGCCAGCAGCCAAGATCAGGGGCCCAGCGTCTACGAGCAGTACTTC	TRBV4-3	TRBJ2-7	.	many
CASSSGGSTRELFF	TGCGCCAGCAGCTCTGGGGGCAGCACCAGGGAGCTGTTTTTT	TRBV5-1	TRBJ2-2	.	once
CASSPTGYTDTQYF	TGTGCCAGCAGCCCCACCGGATACACAGATACGCAGTATTTT	TRBV9	TRBJ2-3	.	.
CASRRRTEAYNEQFF	TGCGCCAGCAGACGGAGGACAGAAGCCTACAATGAGCAGTTCTTC	TRBV5-1	TRBJ2-1	.	.
CAYSVTDLYEQYF	TGTGCCTACAGCGTAACAGATCTCTACGAGCAGTACTTC	TRBV9	TRBJ2-7	.	.
CSARGRLKGQELAKNIQYF	TGCAGTGCTAGAGGACGGCTGAAGGGGCAGGAGTTAGCCAAAAACATTCAGTACTTC	TRBV20-1	TRBJ2-4	.	.
CATSDPGVGSYNEQFF	TGTGCCACCAGTGATCCAGGGGTTGGCTCCTACAATGAGCAGTTCTTC	TRBV24-1	TRBJ2-1	.	.
CASTQPRVEEQYF	TGTGCCAGCACGCAGCCGCGAGTGGAGGAGCAGTACTTC	TRBV28	TRBJ2-7	.	few
CASSVGTGGAETQYF	TGTGCCAGCTCAGTCGGGACAGGGGGCGCGGAGACCCAGTACTTC	TRBV18	TRBJ2-5	TRBD1	.
CASSGTGTNEQYF	TGTGCCAGCAGTGGGACAGGGACGAACGAGCAGTACTTC	TRBV6-6	TRBJ2-7	TRBD1	many
CASSRLNIPRNTQYF	TGTGCCAGCAGCCGGCTGAATATTCCAAGAAATACGCAGTATTTT	TRBV14	TRBJ2-3	.	.